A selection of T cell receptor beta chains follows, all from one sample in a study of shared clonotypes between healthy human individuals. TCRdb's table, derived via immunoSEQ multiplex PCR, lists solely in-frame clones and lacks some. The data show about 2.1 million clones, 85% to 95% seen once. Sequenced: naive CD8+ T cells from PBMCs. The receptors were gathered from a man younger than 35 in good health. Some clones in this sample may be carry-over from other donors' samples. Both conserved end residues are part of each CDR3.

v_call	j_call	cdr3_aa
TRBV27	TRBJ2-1	CASSSFNEQFF
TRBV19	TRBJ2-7	CASSTRLAGYSYEQYF
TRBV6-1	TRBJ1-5	CASSEIGGGNQPQHF
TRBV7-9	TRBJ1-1	CASSLGVTEAFF
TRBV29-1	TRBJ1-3	CSALGASLGDTIYF
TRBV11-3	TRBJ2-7	CASSTPGGEQYF
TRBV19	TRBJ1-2	CASREPGYGYGYTF
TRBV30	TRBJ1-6	CAWSGPGFFSPLHF
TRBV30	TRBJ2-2	CAWSVLGATTGELFF
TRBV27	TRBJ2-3	CASSDPGQTEADTQYF
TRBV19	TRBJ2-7	CASSKRTGDYEQYF
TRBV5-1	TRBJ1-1	CASRGRGEPNTEAFF
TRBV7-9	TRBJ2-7	CASSTEYRGGEQYF
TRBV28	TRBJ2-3	CASSLGAGGFTDTQYF
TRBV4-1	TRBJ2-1	CASSLGQGYLGEQFF
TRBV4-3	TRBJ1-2	CASSQGQALNYGYTF
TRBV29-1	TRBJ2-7	CSVEYGTGNTYEQYF
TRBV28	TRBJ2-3	CASSSQRPYDTQYF
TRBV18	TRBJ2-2	CASSPSSRVGTGELFF
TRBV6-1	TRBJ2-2	CASSPGHRNTGELFF
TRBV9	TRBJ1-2	CASSAHQGVGYGYTF
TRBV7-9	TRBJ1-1	CASSLDSNTEAFF
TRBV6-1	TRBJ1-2	CASSEVRDRGLLNYGYTF
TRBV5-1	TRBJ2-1	CASSLDLVLAGGSGDEQFF
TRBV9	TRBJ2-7	CASSVTTGGFTEQYF
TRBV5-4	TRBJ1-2	CASSGEAHYGYTF
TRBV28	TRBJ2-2	CASSSVGEELFF
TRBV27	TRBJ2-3	CASSLWLAGAHYTQYF
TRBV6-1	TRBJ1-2	CASSETPGPLIVYTF
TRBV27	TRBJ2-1	CASSSTGSSYNEQFF
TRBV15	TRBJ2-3	CATSRDSGFFGDTQYF